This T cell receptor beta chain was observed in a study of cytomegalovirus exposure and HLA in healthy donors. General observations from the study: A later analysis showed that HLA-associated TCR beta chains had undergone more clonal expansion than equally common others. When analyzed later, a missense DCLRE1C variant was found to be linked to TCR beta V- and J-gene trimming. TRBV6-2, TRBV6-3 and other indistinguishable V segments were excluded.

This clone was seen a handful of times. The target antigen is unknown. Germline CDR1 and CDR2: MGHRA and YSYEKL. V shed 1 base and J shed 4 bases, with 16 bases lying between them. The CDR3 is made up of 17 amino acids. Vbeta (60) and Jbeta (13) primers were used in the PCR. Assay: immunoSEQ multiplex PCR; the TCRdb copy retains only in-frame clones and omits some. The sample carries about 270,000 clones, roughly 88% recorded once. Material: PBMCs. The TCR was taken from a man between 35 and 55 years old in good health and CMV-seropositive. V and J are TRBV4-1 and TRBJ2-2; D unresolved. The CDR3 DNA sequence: TGCGCCAGCAGCCAAGTAAATTTGGTCAGTACCACCGGGGAGCTGTTTTTT. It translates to CASSQVNLVSTTGELFF.